This T cell receptor beta chain derives from a study of beta chain features in type 1 diabetes. Findings and limits, study-wide: The similarity of naive, central memory and Treg TCRB repertoires appeared greater among patients than among healthy donors. Among type 1 diabetes patients, VDJ junctions had fewer insertions and more deletions. A moderate, significant TCRB CDR3 shortening appeared in type 1 diabetes across four CD4+ subsets.

What was sequenced were expressed TCRB transcripts, since all of the isolated RNA had been reverse transcribed. Read counts averaged around 4 million for samples of naive, central memory and regulatory T cells. Data came from immunoSEQ multiplex PCR; TCRdb stores just in-frame clones and leaves some out. The sample carries about 130,000 clones, 9.2% recorded once. This clone has a count of ten or more. Antigen unknown. Specimen: central memory CD4+ T cells from blood. The clonotype was recovered from a man younger than 35 in good health.

CDR3 residues: CASSLGVLQLLNSPLHF. As DNA, the CDR3 is TGTGCCAGCAGCTTAGGAGTATTGCAGTTGCTGAATTCACCCCTCCACTTT. This rearrangement joins TRBV13 to TRBJ1-6; D not certain. V was trimmed by 0 bases and J by 7 bases, leaving 16 bases between them. Germline V CDR1 and CDR2: PRHDT, FYEKMQ (reference sequence). This CDR3 comprises 17 residues.